This T cell receptor beta chain was recorded in a study of shared clonotypes between healthy human individuals. Repertoires were generated with immunoSEQ multiplex PCR, while TCRdb's copy carries only in-frame clones and drops some. Of 2.3 million or so clones listed, approximately 95% are singletons. This CDR3 is built from 11 residues. Deletions cut 4 bases from V and 2 bases from J, with 4 bases between. Germline values: CDR1 SGHRS, CDR2 YFSETQ. Material: naive CD4+ T cells from PBMCs. Subset of the sample: CD45RA+ positively selected. This clonotype originated in a man aged 18 to 29 in good health. Some clones in this sample may be carry-over from other donors' samples. The chain employs TRBV5-1 and TRBJ2-7; D remains ambiguous. As DNA, the CDR3 is TGCGCCAGCAGCCAGGCCTACGAGCAGTACTTC. It codes for CASSQAYEQYF.